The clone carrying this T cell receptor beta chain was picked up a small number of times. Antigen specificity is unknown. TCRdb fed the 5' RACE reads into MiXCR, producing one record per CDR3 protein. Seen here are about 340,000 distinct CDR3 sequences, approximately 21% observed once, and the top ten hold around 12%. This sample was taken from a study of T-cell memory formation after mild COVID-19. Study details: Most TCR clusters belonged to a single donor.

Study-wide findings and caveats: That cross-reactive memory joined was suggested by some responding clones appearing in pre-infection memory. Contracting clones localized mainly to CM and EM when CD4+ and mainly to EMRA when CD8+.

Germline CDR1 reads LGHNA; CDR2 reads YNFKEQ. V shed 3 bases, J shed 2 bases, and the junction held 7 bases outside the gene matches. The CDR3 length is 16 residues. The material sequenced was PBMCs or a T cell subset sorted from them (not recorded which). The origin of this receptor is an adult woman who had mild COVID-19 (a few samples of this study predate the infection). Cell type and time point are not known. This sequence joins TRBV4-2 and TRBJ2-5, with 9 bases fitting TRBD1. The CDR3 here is CASSQVTGGGQETQYF. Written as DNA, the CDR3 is TGTGCCAGCAGCCAGGTTACAGGGGGCGGACAAGAGACCCAGTACTTC.